This TCR beta chain was found in a study of OX40 agonist ivuxolimab in advanced cancers. About the research overall: At doses from 0.01 to 10 mg/kg, patients were given intravenous ivuxolimab every 2 weeks.

Clones were read by immunoSEQ multiplex PCR, and TCRdb kept only the in-frame ones, dropping some. Among fewer than 25,000 clones listed, roughly 66% were seen once. CDR1 is MDHEN and CDR2 is SYDVKM in the germline V gene. The CDR3 runs to 15 residues. The germline V and J ends were trimmed by 3 bases and 2 bases, with 12 bases remaining between them. The sequence came from an adult with an advanced solid tumor such as melanoma, head and neck, liver or kidney cancer. The rearrangement links TRBV28 to TRBJ2-3; D remains unclear. Specimen: CD4+ or CD8+ T cells sorted from blood, collected in a trial of the OX40 agonist ivuxolimab. The CDR3, as DNA: TGTGCCAGCAGTTTCGCGACTCCTTACACAGATACGCAGTATTTT. This gives the protein CASSFATPYTDTQYF.